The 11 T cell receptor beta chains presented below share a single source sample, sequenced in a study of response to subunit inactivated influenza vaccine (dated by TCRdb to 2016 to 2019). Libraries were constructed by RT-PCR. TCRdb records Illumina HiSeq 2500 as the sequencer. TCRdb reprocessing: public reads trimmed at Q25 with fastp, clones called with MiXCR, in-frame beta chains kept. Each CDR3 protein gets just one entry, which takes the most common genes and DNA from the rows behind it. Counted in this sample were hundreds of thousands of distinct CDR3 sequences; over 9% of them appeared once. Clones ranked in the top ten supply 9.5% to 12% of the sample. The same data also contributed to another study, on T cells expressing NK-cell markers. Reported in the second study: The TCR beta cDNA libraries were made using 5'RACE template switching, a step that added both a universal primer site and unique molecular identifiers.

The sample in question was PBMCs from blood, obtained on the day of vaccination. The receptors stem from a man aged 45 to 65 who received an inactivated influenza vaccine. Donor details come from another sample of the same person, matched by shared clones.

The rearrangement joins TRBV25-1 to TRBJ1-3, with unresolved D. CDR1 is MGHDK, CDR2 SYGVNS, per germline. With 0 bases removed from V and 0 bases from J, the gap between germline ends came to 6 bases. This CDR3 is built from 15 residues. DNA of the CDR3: TGTGCCAGCAGTGAATATCTGGGCTCTGGAAACACCATATATTTT. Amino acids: CASSEYLGSGNTIYF. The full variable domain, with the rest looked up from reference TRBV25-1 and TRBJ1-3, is EADIYQTPRYLVIGTGKKITLECSQTMGHDKMYWYQQDPGMELHLIHYSYGVNSTEKGDLSSESTVSRIRTEHFPLTLESARPSHTSQYLCASSEYLGSGNTIYFGEGSWLTVV.

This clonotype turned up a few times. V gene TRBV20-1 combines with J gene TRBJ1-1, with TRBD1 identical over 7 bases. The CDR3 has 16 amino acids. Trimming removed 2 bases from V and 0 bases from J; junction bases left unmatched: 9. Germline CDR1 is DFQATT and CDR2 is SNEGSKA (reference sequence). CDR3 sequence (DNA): TGCAGTGCTAGAATTCCCGGGACAGTCCTGAACACTGAAGCTTTCTTT. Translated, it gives CSARIPGTVLNTEAFF.

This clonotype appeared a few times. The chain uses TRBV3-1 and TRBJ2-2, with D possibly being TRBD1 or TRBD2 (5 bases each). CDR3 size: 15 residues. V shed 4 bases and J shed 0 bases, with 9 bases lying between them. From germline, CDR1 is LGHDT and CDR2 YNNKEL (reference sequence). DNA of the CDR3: TGTGCCAGCAGCCGGGGGTCCCCGAACACCGGGGAGCTGTTTTTT. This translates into CASSRGSPNTGELFF.

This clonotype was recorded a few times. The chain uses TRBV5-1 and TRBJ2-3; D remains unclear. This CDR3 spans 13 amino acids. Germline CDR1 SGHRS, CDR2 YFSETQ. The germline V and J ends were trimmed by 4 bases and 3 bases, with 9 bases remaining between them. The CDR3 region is CASSASETDTQYF. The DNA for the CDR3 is TGCGCCAGCAGCGCCTCTGAGACAGATACGCAGTATTTT.

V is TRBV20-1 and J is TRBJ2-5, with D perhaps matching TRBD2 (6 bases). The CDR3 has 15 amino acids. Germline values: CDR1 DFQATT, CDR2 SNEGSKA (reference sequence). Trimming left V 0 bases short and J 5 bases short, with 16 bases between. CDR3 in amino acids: CSARDGAGISETQYF. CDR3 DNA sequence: TGCAGTGCTAGAGATGGGGCGGGAATAAGTGAGACCCAGTACTTC.

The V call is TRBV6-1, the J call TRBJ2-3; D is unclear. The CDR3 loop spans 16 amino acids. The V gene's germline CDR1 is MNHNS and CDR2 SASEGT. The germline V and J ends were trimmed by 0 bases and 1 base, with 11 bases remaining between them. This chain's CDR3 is CASSEALWAGTDTQYF. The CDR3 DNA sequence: TGTGCCAGCAGTGAAGCGTTATGGGCCGGCACAGATACGCAGTATTTT.

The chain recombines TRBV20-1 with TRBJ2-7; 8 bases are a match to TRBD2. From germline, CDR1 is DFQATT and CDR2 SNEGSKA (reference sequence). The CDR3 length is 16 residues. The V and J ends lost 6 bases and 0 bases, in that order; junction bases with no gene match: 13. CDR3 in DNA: TGCAGTGCCGTACCCCGGGACGGGAGGGCCTCCTACGAGCAGTACTTC. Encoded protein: CSAVPRDGRASYEQYF.

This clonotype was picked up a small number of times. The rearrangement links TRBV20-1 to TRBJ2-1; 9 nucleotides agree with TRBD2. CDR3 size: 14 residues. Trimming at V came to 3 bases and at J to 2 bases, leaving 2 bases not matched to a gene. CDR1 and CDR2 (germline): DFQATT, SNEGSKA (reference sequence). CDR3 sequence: CSARTSGPYNEQFF. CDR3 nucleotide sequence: TGCAGTGCTAGGACTAGCGGCCCCTACAATGAGCAGTTCTTC.

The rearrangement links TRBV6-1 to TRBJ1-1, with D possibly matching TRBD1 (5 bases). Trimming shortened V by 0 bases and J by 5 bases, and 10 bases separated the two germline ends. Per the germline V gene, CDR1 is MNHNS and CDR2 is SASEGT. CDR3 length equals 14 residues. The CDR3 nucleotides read TGTGCCAGCAGTGAAGCCCGGGGGAATACTGAAGCTTTCTTT. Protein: CASSEARGNTEAFF.

The CDR3 loop is CASSQDRWDGETQYF. The DNA of the CDR3 is TGCGCCAGCAGCCAAGATCGTTGGGATGGAGAGACCCAGTACTTC. The rearrangement joins TRBV4-3 to TRBJ2-5, with unresolved D. This CDR3 spans 15 amino acids. Per the germline V gene, CDR1 is LGHNA and CDR2 is YSLEER. Trimming took 0 bases from V and 4 from J, leaving 12 bases between them.

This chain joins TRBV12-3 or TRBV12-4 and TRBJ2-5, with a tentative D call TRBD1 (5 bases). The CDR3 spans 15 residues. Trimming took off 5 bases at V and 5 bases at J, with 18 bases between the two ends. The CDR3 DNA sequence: TGTGCCAGCAGTAAACAAGACACGTCAGGGGAGACCCAGTACTTC. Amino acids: CASSKQDTSGETQYF.